The clone carrying this TCR beta chain appeared a single time. Per the germline V gene, CDR1 is SGHAT and CDR2 is FQNNGV. The V and J ends lost 5 bases and 7 bases respectively, with 15 bases between them. This CDR3 comprises 14 residues. The sample originates from a study of identifying expanded T cells in peripheral blood. Only in-frame clones appear in the TCRdb table, and some are missing; sequencing was by immunoSEQ multiplex PCR. Among about 85,000 clones listed, around nine tenths were seen once. This TCR derives from a person aged 18-69 years in good health. Source material: blood. V and J are TRBV11-2 and TRBJ1-5; unclear D gene. The CDR3 bases are TGTGCCAGCAGCCCGGGTAGGGTGGGACAGCCCCAGCATTTT. Translating it yields CASSPGRVGQPQHF.